Each of the 26 T cell receptor beta chains below was sequenced from the same sample in a study of Graves' ophthalmopathy and Graves' hyperthyroidism. RNA transcripts yielded amplified TCR beta CDR3 regions. Following a first-round RT-PCR that used HTBI primers, a second-round multiplex PCR was carried out. A single record per CDR3 protein comes from TCRdb applying MiXCR to the multiplex PCR reads. The table includes 660,000 or so distinct CDR3 sequences, about 38% detected once. The material sequenced was peripheral blood. The receptor source for this set is an adult man with Graves' ophthalmopathy.

The chain links TRBV13 to TRBJ1-2, with 9 bases matching TRBD1. Germline V lookup: CDR1 PRHDT, CDR2 FYEKMQ (reference sequence). This CDR3 is 20 amino acids long. J was trimmed by 2 bases and V by 0 bases; bases with no gene match: 16. The DNA for the CDR3 is TGTGCCAGCAGCTTAGGTTGTGCCAGCGAGAGACAGGGGGGAAACTATGGCTACACCTTC. Amino acids: CASSLGCASERQGGNYGYTF.

This chain joins TRBV5-1 and TRBJ2-2, with TRBD1 identical over 10 bases. V lost 0 bases to trimming and J lost 3 bases; unmatched junction nucleotides: 5. Germline V gene sequence: CDR1 SGHRS, CDR2 YFSETQ. The CDR3 runs 17 residues. As DNA, the CDR3 is TGCGCCAGCAGCTTGGGCATGACAGGGGGCCACACCGGGGAGCTGTTTTTT. Protein: CASSLGMTGGHTGELFF.

As concerns this clonotype: This may be a read error: a much more frequent sequence differs by one nucleotide. The chain uses TRBV2 and TRBJ2-7; the D is unclear. This CDR3 is built from 15 residues. The germline V gene encodes CDR1 SNHLY and CDR2 FYNNEI. The CDR3 nucleotides read TGTGCCAGCAGCCCATACCTGACCCAGACCTACGAGCAGTGCTTC. Protein sequence: CASSPYLTQTYEQCF.

Many counts were recorded for this clonotype. The V gene is TRBV5-1, the J gene TRBJ1-1; TRBD1 agrees at 10 bases. CDR1 SGHRS and CDR2 YFSETQ come from the germline V gene. The V and J ends lost 4 bases and 4 bases, in that order; junction bases with no gene match: 4. The CDR3 consists of 14 residues. The CDR3 sequence: CASSQRTGGTEAFF. CDR3 coding DNA: TGCGCCAGCAGCCAACGGACAGGGGGCACTGAAGCTTTCTTT.

CDR3 sequence: CASSDGTGQYF. CDR3 nucleotides: TGTGCCAGCAGTGACGGGACAGGGCAGTACTTC. The rearrangement links TRBV6-4 to TRBJ2-7, with 8 bases matching TRBD1. CDR1 is MRHNA and CDR2 is SNTAGT in the germline V gene. The trim removed 2 bases at V and 9 bases at J, leaving 0 bases unmatched. This CDR3 has 11 residues.

The rearrangement uses TRBV29-1 and TRBJ1-2, with D possibly TRBD1 on 5 matching bases. The V gene's germline CDR1 is SQVTM and CDR2 ANQGSEA. The CDR3 spans 13 residues. Between the trimmed V and J ends, which lost 4 bases and 8 bases, there was a span of 17 bases. The CDR3 nucleotides are TGCAGCGTTGGGGGCCAGGCGAGCTGGGGCTACACCTTC. It encodes CSVGGQASWGYTF.

This clonotype was counted only a few times. V usage is TRBV4-1 and J usage is TRBJ1-6, with unresolved D. The CDR3 length is 13 residues. Trimming shortened V by 6 bases and J by 7 bases, and 10 bases separated the two germline ends. From germline, CDR1 is MGHRA and CDR2 YSYEKL. CDR3 nucleotide sequence: TGCGCCAGCAGAAAAGGAATAAATTCACCCCTCCACTTT. Encoded protein: CASRKGINSPLHF.

This clonotype showed up many times. The V and J genes are TRBV24-1 and TRBJ1-5; D not resolved. CDR3 length: 12 amino acids. V dropped 4 bases and J dropped 4 bases, with 4 bases sitting between them. Germline loops: CDR1 KGHDR, CDR2 SFDVKD. The CDR3 region has the DNA TGTGCCACCAGTGAGAATAATCAGCCCCAGCATTTT. Its protein product is CATSENNQPQHF.

This clonotype has just one count. The rearrangement links TRBV29-1 to TRBJ2-5; TRBD2 might be the D (5 bases). The end of the DNA aligns better with TRBJ2-1, so the J call may be wrong. Germline-derived CDR1 and CDR2 are SQVTM and ANQGSEA. This CDR3 is built from 13 residues. DNA of the CDR3: TGCAGCGTTGAAATCGGGGACTACAATGAGCAGTTCTTC. As protein: CSVEIGDYNEQFF.

This clonotype was counted at least ten times. The chain couples TRBV6-5 to TRBJ1-2; 9 nucleotides line up with TRBD1. The germline gives CDR1 MNHEY, CDR2 SVGAGI. This CDR3 has 14 amino acids. V lost 9 bases to trimming and J lost 1 base; unmatched junction nucleotides: 6. The CDR3 bases are TGTGCCAGTATCGGGACAGGGCGTAACTATGGCTACACCTTC. Protein product: CASIGTGRNYGYTF.

This clonotype occurred many times. The rearrangement uses TRBV2 and TRBJ2-5; TRBD2 matches at 8 bases. This CDR3 comprises 14 residues. The V gene's germline CDR1 is SNHLY and CDR2 FYNNEI. The ends lost 5 bases at V and 2 bases at J; junction bases unmatched: 4. CDR3 nucleotide sequence: TGTGCCAGCAGTAGCGGGGGTTTACAAGAGACCCAGTACTTC. Amino acid sequence: CASSSGGLQETQYF.

This clonotype was found many times. This chain connects TRBV25-1 to TRBJ2-5; 14 bases match TRBD2. This CDR3 has 17 amino acids. The germline CDR1 and CDR2 sequences are MGHDK and SYGVNS. V lost 3 bases and J lost 4; bases outside the gene matches: 7. Written as DNA, the CDR3 is TGTGCCAGCAGTGAGACTAGCGGGGGGGCCATCCCAGAGACCCAGTACTTC. Translating it yields CASSETSGGAIPETQYF.

This clonotype was counted at least ten times. The J gene is TRBJ2-5, the V gene TRBV7-8; maybe TRBD2 (6 bases). Germline assignment: CDR1 SGHVS and CDR2 FQNEAQ. V was cut by 5 bases and J by 5 bases, with 15 bases left in between. The CDR3 consists of 14 residues. Written as DNA, the CDR3 is TGTGCCAGCAGCCCCCCGGGGGAATTTGAGACCCAGTACTTC. It encodes CASSPPGEFETQYF.

This chain links TRBV12-5 with TRBJ1-5; D gene unclear. The germline V gene encodes CDR1 LGHNT and CDR2 FRNRAP. V was trimmed by 2 bases and J by 0 bases, leaving 8 bases between them. This CDR3 is built from 15 residues. CDR3 sequence: CASGLNRNSNQPQHF. As DNA, the CDR3 is TGTGCTAGTGGTTTGAACAGAAATAGCAATCAGCCCCAGCATTTT.

As concerns this clonotype: This is likely a read error, given that the CDR3 carries no conserved phenylalanine or tryptophan at its end. It is unclear where the CDR3 begins or ends on the DNA, so no DNA is shown, and the CDR3 is as TCRdb lists it. V is TRBV15 and J is TRBJ1-6. The CDR3 totals 10 residues, both ends included. Germline V lookup: CDR1 LNHNV, CDR2 YYDKDF (reference sequence). CDR3 sequence: CATSRDASGG.

This sequence joins TRBV5-1 and TRBJ1-2; 12 bases are a match to TRBD1. The J segment lost 6 bases and the V segment lost 3 bases, leaving 3 bases of the junction unmatched. Germline CDR1 reads SGHRS; CDR2 reads YFSETQ. This CDR3 has 14 residues. CDR3 region: CASSWDRGRNGYTF. DNA of the CDR3: TGCGCCAGCAGCTGGGACAGGGGGCGGAATGGCTACACCTTC.

The chain carries TRBV25-1 and TRBJ1-4; the D is unclear. The CDR3 is made up of 14 amino acids. Trimming removed 8 bases at V and 3 bases at J, with 13 bases between. Germline V gene sequence: CDR1 MGHDK, CDR2 SYGVNS. CDR3 DNA: TGTGCCAGCCAGGTATCGTTGGCTAATGAAAAACTGTTTTTT. It encodes CASQVSLANEKLFF.

This clonotype has just a few counts. The V gene is TRBV5-1, the J gene TRBJ1-1; D ambiguous. Germline CDR1 SGHRS, CDR2 YFSETQ. The CDR3 loop spans 13 amino acids. The V gene lost 9 bases and the J gene lost 0 bases, with 12 bases spanning the gap. CDR3 DNA sequence: TGCGCCACAAGTAAAGTCATGAACACTGAAGCTTTCTTT. Translated, it gives CATSKVMNTEAFF.

This clonotype was observed a handful of times. J is TRBJ2-5 and V is TRBV7-3, with 13 bases matching TRBD2. The CDR3 sequence is 20 residues long. CDR1 and CDR2 from the germline V gene are SGHTA and FQGTGA. V dropped 7 bases and J dropped 5; count of bases not matched to a gene: 22. The CDR3 coding sequence is TGTGCCAGCAATGGGGTCCGAAGGACTAGCGGGAGTGGGCTGGAGGAGACCCAGTACTTC. Translated, it gives CASNGVRRTSGSGLEETQYF. Filled out from reference TRBV7-3 and TRBJ2-5, the complete variable domain reads GAGVSQTPSNKVTEKGKYVELRCDPISGHTALYWYRQSLGQGPEFLIYFQGTGAADDSGLPNDRFFAVRPEGSVSTLKIQRTERGDSAVYLCASNGVRRTSGSGLEETQYFGPGTRLLVL.

This clonotype was counted between two and nine times. This clone may be a read error of a much larger clone one base away. V and J are TRBV7-9 and TRBJ2-7; no firm D call. Trimming shortened V by 5 bases and J by 3 bases, and 11 bases separated the two germline ends. Germline CDR1 SEHNR, CDR2 FQNEAQ (reference sequence). The CDR3 covers 13 residues. CDR3 amino acids: CASSPGAVYEQYF. The CDR3 coding sequence is TGTGCCAGCAGCCCAGGTGCAGTCTACGAGCAGTACTTC.

This clonotype was recorded at least ten times. V gene TRBV29-1 combines with J gene TRBJ2-5, with TRBD2 matching 8 bases. Looked up from germline, CDR1 is SQVTM and CDR2 is ANQGSEA. The CDR3 spans 14 residues. The junction had 9 bases not matched to a gene; V was cut back by 7 bases and J by 2 bases. The DNA of the CDR3 is TGCAGCGCGGGCAGACTAGCGAAGCAAGAGACCCAGTACTTC. This sequence encodes CSAGRLAKQETQYF.

The chain combines TRBV7-9 with TRBJ2-6; the D gene could be TRBD1 or TRBD2 (6 bases each). The germline V gene has CDR1 SEHNR and CDR2 FQNEAQ (reference sequence). The CDR3 runs to 16 residues. The germline V and J ends were trimmed by 5 bases and 2 bases, with 13 bases remaining between them. CDR3 protein: CASSGTGAAGANVLTF. The CDR3 DNA follows: TGTGCCAGCAGCGGCACGGGGGCGGCTGGGGCCAACGTCCTGACTTTC. The complete variable domain, with remaining parts taken from reference TRBV7-9 and TRBJ2-6, reads DTGVSQNPRHKITKRGQNVTFRCDPISEHNRLYWYRQTLGQGPEFLTYFQNEAQLEKSRLLSDRFSAERPKGSFSTLEIQRTEQGDSAMYLCASSGTGAAGANVLTFGAGSRLTVL.

The chain combines TRBV2 with TRBJ2-5; the match to TRBD2 covers 11 bases. Germline loops: CDR1 SNHLY, CDR2 FYNNEI. The CDR3 has 13 residues. V shed 9 bases, J shed 3 bases, and the junction held 3 bases outside the gene matches. The CDR3 DNA reads TGTGCCAGTTATAGCGGGGGGGAAGAGACCCAGTACTTC. This sequence encodes CASYSGGEETQYF.

This clonotype was counted at least ten times. The rearrangement joins TRBV7-9 to TRBJ2-7; 9 bases align to TRBD1. Germline lookup yields CDR1 SEHNR and CDR2 FQNEAQ (reference sequence). The CDR3 totals 12 residues. V shed 10 bases, J shed 2 bases, and the junction held 3 bases outside the gene matches. DNA of the CDR3: TGTGCCACCGGACAGGGGCCCTACGAGCAGTACTTC. Translating gives CATGQGPYEQYF.

In this sample, this clonotype turned up a few times. The chain employs TRBV30 and TRBJ1-1; the match to TRBD1 covers 11 bases. The J segment lost 14 bases and the V segment lost 7 bases, leaving 12 bases of the junction unmatched. The CDR3 is made up of 12 amino acids. The germline CDR1 and CDR2 sequences are GTSNPN and SVGIG (reference sequence). In nucleotides, the CDR3 is TGTGCCTCCTGGGGGACAGGGGGTTCGGTATTCTTT. This sequence encodes CASWGTGGSVFF.

This clonotype occurred many times. The rearrangement uses TRBV27 and TRBJ1-1; no clear D. V was clipped by 4 bases and J by 0 bases, with 3 bases between them. Germline CDR1 MNHEY, CDR2 SMNVEV (reference sequence). The CDR3 covers 12 residues. The chain's CDR3 is CASSSMNTEAFF. CDR3 DNA sequence: TGTGCCAGCAGTTCAATGAACACTGAAGCTTTCTTT.